This TCR beta chain originates from a study of OX40 agonist ivuxolimab in advanced cancers. Study-level results: On average, CD8+ T cells had more expanded clones than CD4+.

TCRdb's table, derived via immunoSEQ multiplex PCR, lists solely in-frame clones and lacks some. The table lists 20,000 or so clones, 86% of them singletons, with about an eighth in the top ten. The CDR3 has 13 amino acids. The germline V and J ends were trimmed by 6 bases and 2 bases, with 13 bases remaining between them. CDR1 is SQVTM, CDR2 ANQGSEA, per germline. Points on this clone: Its matching antigen is unknown.

The source is an adult with an advanced solid tumor such as melanoma, head and neck, liver or kidney cancer. The material was CD4+ or CD8+ T cells sorted from blood, obtained in a trial of the OX40 agonist ivuxolimab. This chain joins TRBV29-1 and TRBJ1-2; D ambiguous. CDR3 sequence (DNA): TGCAGCGTCCCGCGTGAGGACAACTATGGCTACACCTTC. Protein sequence: CSVPREDNYGYTF.